This is a list of T cell receptor beta chains from one sample in a study of Ad26.COV2.S vaccination and SARS-CoV-2 variants. The protocol was immunoSEQ multiplex PCR, while the TCRdb copy is restricted to in-frame clones and leaves out a portion. This table holds about 370,000 clones, around 85% found once. Specimen: peripheral blood, collected in a trial of Ad26.COV2.S vaccine versus placebo. These receptors all come from a person aged 18-65 years who received the Ad26.COV2.S COVID-19 vaccine or a placebo. Each CDR3 is given with its conserved first and last residue. D genes are given only for firm matches. A row's size may be missing; if present it is once, few, many or a size class.

cdr3_aa cdr3_nt v_call clone_size d_call j_call
CASAAGEGGELFF TGTGCCAGCGCGGCGGGGGAGGGCGGGGAGCTGTTTTTT TRBV2 . TRBD2 TRBJ2-2
CASSLEKNTGELFF TGTGCCAGCAGCTTAGAAAAGAATACCGGGGAGCTGTTTTTT TRBV7-9 . . TRBJ2-2
CASSLERHPGNTIYF TGTGCCAGCAGCTTAGAAAGACATCCTGGAAACACCATATATTTT TRBV7-8 few . TRBJ1-3
CASSLGPGEENNEQFF TGTGCCAGCAGCTTGGGCCCAGGGGAAGAAAACAATGAGCAGTTCTTC TRBV5-4 . . TRBJ2-1
CATLGAVYGNTIYF TGTGCAACCCTAGGAGCAGTTTACGGAAACACCATATATTTT TRBV2 . . TRBJ1-3
CASSFQTGDYGYTF TGTGCCAGCAGCTTCCAGACAGGGGACTATGGCTACACCTTC TRBV7-2 . TRBD1 TRBJ1-2
CASSLNRGGSSYNSPLHF TGTGCCAGCAGCTTAAATCGGGGGGGTAGCTCCTATAATTCACCCCTCCACTTT TRBV11-2 . . TRBJ1-6
CASSPTGAGYTF TGTGCCAGCAGCCCCACGGGAGCCGGCTACACCTTC TRBV7-9 . . TRBJ1-2
CASSDFGTGAEKLFF TGTGCCAGCAGTGATTTCGGGACAGGTGCTGAAAAACTGTTTTTT TRBV2 . TRBD1 TRBJ1-4
CATSDPSTSAQADTQYF TGTGCCACCAGTGATCCTTCGACTAGCGCTCAAGCAGATACGCAGTATTTT TRBV24-1 . TRBD2 TRBJ2-3
CASSAPDRESPLHF TGTGCCAGTAGTGCCCCGGACAGGGAGTCACCCCTCCACTTT TRBV19 . TRBD1 TRBJ1-6
CASSQERRNGYTIYF TGCGCCAGCAGCCAAGAGAGGAGAAATGGATACACCATATATTTT TRBV4-1 . . TRBJ1-3
CASSPPPGDTQYF TGTGCCAGCAGTCCCCCGCCGGGAGATACGCAGTATTTT TRBV12-3/TRBV12-4 . . TRBJ2-3
CATSDTGAYNEQFF TGTGCCACCAGTGATACCGGGGCCTACAATGAGCAGTTCTTC TRBV24-1 . . TRBJ2-1
CASSTGSSYEQYF TGTGCCAGTTCGACAGGCTCCTCCTACGAGCAGTACTTC TRBV28 few . TRBJ2-7
CASSLAPGGNEQFF TGTGCCAGCAGCTTGGCTCCAGGGGGCAATGAGCAGTTCTTC TRBV5-6 . TRBD1 TRBJ2-1
CASSRGDYSGPKSYEQYF TGTGCCAGCAGCCGGGGAGACTACTCGGGACCCAAATCCTACGAGCAGTACTTC TRBV14 . . TRBJ2-7
CASSPGQGAITYEQYF TGTGCCAGCAGCCCTGGACAGGGGGCGATTACTTACGAGCAGTACTTC TRBV14 . TRBD1 TRBJ2-7
CSAYEGDRAAQYF TGCAGCGCTTATGAGGGGGACAGGGCTGCGCAGTACTTC TRBV29-1 . TRBD1 TRBJ2-7
CASSYNLGDTQYF TGTGCCAGCAGTTATAATCTAGGGGATACGCAGTATTTT TRBV6-1 . . TRBJ2-3
CASRRGMGSTEAFF TGTGCCAGCAGGAGGGGTATGGGGAGCACTGAAGCTTTCTTT TRBV6-5 . . TRBJ1-1
CASSLTLSGNTIYF TGTGCCAGCAGCTTAACACTGTCTGGAAACACCATATATTTT TRBV7-9 . . TRBJ1-3
CAWRAGGQETQYF TGTGCCTGGAGGGCGGGGGGGCAAGAGACCCAGTACTTC TRBV30 . TRBD2 TRBJ2-5
CASAIGTGVTEAFF TGTGCCAGCGCAATTGGGACAGGGGTTACTGAAGCTTTCTTT TRBV25-1 . TRBD1 TRBJ1-1
CASSGGIGYTF TGTGCCAGCAGCGGCGGGATCGGCTACACCTTC TRBV9 . . TRBJ1-2
CASRSPGQMNTEAFF TGCGCCAGCAGGTCTCCAGGACAGATGAACACTGAAGCTTTCTTT TRBV10-2 . . TRBJ1-1
CASSQTSGYSYEQYF TGTGCCAGCAGCCAGACTAGCGGTTACAGTTACGAGCAGTACTTC TRBV7-2 . TRBD2 TRBJ2-7
CASSHRSRRGELFF TGTGCCAGCAGCCACCGTTCGAGGCGCGGGGAGCTGTTTTTT TRBV14 . . TRBJ2-2